These 29 T cell receptor beta chains came from one sample sequenced in a study of early T cells in non-severe SARS-CoV-2 infection. TCRdb reprocessed the 5' RACE reads via MiXCR and lists one record per CDR3 protein. The sample shows around 71,000 distinct CDR3 sequences, approximately 11% of them seen only once. The material was whole blood, obtained at baseline. These receptors were obtained from an adult who was a healthcare worker with PCR-confirmed SARS-CoV-2 infection or an uninfected control (not recorded which).

The chain combines TRBV6-2 or TRBV6-3 with TRBJ1-2, with D unresolved. V was clipped by 5 bases and J by 4 bases, with 11 bases between them. The CDR3 is 13 residues long. Germline CDR1 is MNHEY and CDR2 is SVGEGT. The CDR3 reads CASSLQSIYGYTF. For the CDR3, the DNA is TGTGCCAGCAGTCTTCAGTCTATCTATGGCTACACCTTC.

This clonotype has more than one count but fewer than ten. V and J are TRBV18 and TRBJ2-3, with unresolved D. Germline V gene lookup returns CDR1 KGHSH and CDR2 LQKENI. The ends were cut back, 2 bases at V and 0 bases at J, with 6 bases in the middle. CDR3 length: 14 amino acids. CDR3 protein: CASSPMGSTDTQYF. CDR3 in DNA: TGTGCCAGCTCACCAATGGGGAGCACAGATACGCAGTATTTT.

This clonotype showed up many times. The chain couples TRBV20-1 to TRBJ1-1; possible D gene TRBD1, 6 bases. With 3 bases removed from V and 2 bases from J, the gap between germline ends came to 13 bases. Germline V gives CDR1 DFQATT, CDR2 SNEGSKA (reference sequence). This CDR3 region has 14 residues. The CDR3 loop is CSASVPQGNTEAFF. In nucleotides, the CDR3 is TGCAGTGCTAGCGTACCACAGGGTAACACTGAAGCTTTCTTT.

The sample holds many counts of this clonotype. The chain couples TRBV20-1 to TRBJ2-4; 7 bases line up with TRBD2. Germline-derived CDR1 and CDR2 are DFQATT and SNEGSKA (reference sequence). The CDR3 contains 17 residues. The trim removed 3 bases at V and 3 bases at J, leaving 14 bases unmatched. The CDR3 bases are TGCAGTGCTAGGAGTTACGGGAGCGGGGCTGACAAAAACATTCAGTACTTC. Translated, it gives CSARSYGSGADKNIQYF.

The rearrangement links TRBV10-3 to TRBJ2-7, with 7 bases identical to TRBD1. Trimming took 1 base from V and 1 from J; bases not matched to a gene: 10. CDR1 is ENHRY, CDR2 SYGVKD, per germline. The CDR3 totals 17 residues. The CDR3 region has the DNA TGTGCCATCAGTGAGTTGACAGGGTCCTCCCCTTCCTACGAGCAGTACTTC. It codes for CAISELTGSSPSYEQYF.

The rearrangement joins TRBV6-2 or TRBV6-3 to TRBJ2-1, with 10 bases that match TRBD2. Germline CDR1 MNHEY, CDR2 SVGEGT. This CDR3 is 17 amino acids long. The J segment lost 8 bases and the V segment lost 2 bases, leaving 12 bases of the junction unmatched. The CDR3: CASSYVRSGRADDEQFF. CDR3 in DNA: TGTGCCAGCAGTTACGTCCGAAGCGGGAGGGCCGATGATGAGCAGTTCTTC.

Ten or more counts support this clonotype. The chain is built from TRBV7-9 and TRBJ2-6; D ambiguous. Trimming pared 5 bases from V and 3 bases from J, leaving 5 bases between. CDR1 and CDR2 from the germline V gene are SEHNR and FQNEAQ (reference sequence). CDR3 length equals 13 residues. The chain's CDR3 is CASSLFGANVLTF. The CDR3 DNA sequence: TGTGCCAGCAGCCTCTTTGGGGCCAACGTCCTGACTTTC. The entire variable domain, with the rest obtained from reference TRBV7-9 and TRBJ2-6, is as follows: DTGVSQNPRHKITKRGQNVTFRCDPISEHNRLYWYRQTLGQGPEFLTYFQNEAQLEKSRLLSDRFSAERPKGSFSTLEIQRTEQGDSAMYLCASSLFGANVLTFGAGSRLTVL.

The V call is TRBV9, the J call TRBJ2-5, with 8 bases aligning to TRBD2. CDR3 length equals 14 residues. J gave up 5 bases and V 2 bases, and 5 bases lay outside the gene matches. Per the germline V gene, CDR1 is SGDLS and CDR2 is YYNGEE. The CDR3 DNA is TGTGCCAGCAGCGTCGAGGGACTAGGCGAGACCCAGTACTTC. Translation gives CASSVEGLGETQYF. Supplemented by reference TRBV9 and TRBJ2-5, the full variable domain reads DSGVTQTPKHLITATGQRVTLRCSPRSGDLSVYWYQQSLDQGLQFLIQYYNGEERAKGNILERFSAQQFPDLHSELNLSSLELGDSALYFCASSVEGLGETQYFGPGTRLLVL.

There are many counts of this clonotype. The genes are TRBV12-3 or TRBV12-4 and TRBJ2-5; no definite D call. V lost 5 bases and J lost 4, with 14 bases in between. CDR3 length: 14 residues. The CDR3 loop reads CASSRKGWGETQYF. The DNA of the CDR3 is TGTGCCAGCAGTCGGAAGGGATGGGGAGAGACCCAGTACTTC.

This clonotype occurred a few times. J is TRBJ2-4 and V is TRBV12-3 or TRBV12-4, with 9 bases aligning to TRBD1. The length of the CDR3 is 15 residues. J lost 6 bases, V lost 6 bases, and 9 bases had no gene match. CDR3 DNA sequence: TGTGCCAGCAGGTCGGGACAGGGAGGTGGAAACATTCAGTACTTC. Its protein is CASRSGQGGGNIQYF.

V is TRBV28 and J is TRBJ2-6; possibly TRBD1 for D (5 bases). Germline V gives CDR1 MDHEN, CDR2 SYDVKM. This CDR3 is 16 amino acids long. Trimming removed 6 bases from V and 4 bases from J, with 16 bases in between. The CDR3 is CASSQQVKAGANVLTF. In DNA form, the CDR3 reads TGTGCCAGCAGCCAACAGGTTAAGGCAGGGGCCAACGTCCTGACTTTC.

Many counts were recorded for this clonotype. The gene calls are TRBV29-1 and TRBJ1-1; TRBD1 matches 7 bases. Germline CDR1 SQVTM, CDR2 ANQGSEA. Losses at the gene ends were 6 bases for V and 4 bases for J; bases not matched to a gene: 5. There are 12 residues in the CDR3. The CDR3 DNA reads TGCAGCGTCGTACAGGGGAGCACTGAAGCTTTCTTT. The encoded protein is CSVVQGSTEAFF.

This clonotype has just a few counts. J is TRBJ1-1 and V is TRBV18; no clear D. Trimming removed 6 bases from V and 2 bases from J, with 19 bases in between. Germline CDR1 is KGHSH and CDR2 is LQKENI. This CDR3 contains 16 residues. DNA for the CDR3: TGTGCCAGCTCTTTAGGTATGCTCGGCTTTAACACTGAAGCTTTCTTT. As protein: CASSLGMLGFNTEAFF.

This clonotype was detected a few times. This sequence joins TRBV3-1 and TRBJ2-3, with D unresolved. Trimming cost V 1 base and J 4 bases, with 6 bases left between them. CDR1 is LGHDT and CDR2 is YNNKEL in the germline V gene (reference sequence). This CDR3 region has 13 residues. The CDR3 DNA is TGTGCCAGCAGCCAAGGTATTGCAGATACGCAGTATTTT. This gives the protein CASSQGIADTQYF.

CDR3 loop: CASSVVGSGYTGELFF. The CDR3 nucleotides read TGTGCCAGCAGCGTAGTGGGTAGCGGATACACCGGGGAGCTGTTTTTT. V is TRBV9 and J is TRBJ2-2; TRBD2 is a possible D gene (6 bases). CDR1 and CDR2 (germline): SGDLS, YYNGEE. Trimming took off 0 bases at V and 3 bases at J, with 12 bases between the two ends. This CDR3 is 16 amino acids long.

Ten or more counts support this clonotype. CDR3 coding DNA: TGTGCCAGCAGCGCGCCAGAGGCGAAACCGAACAATGAGCAGTTCTTC. Its protein is CASSAPEAKPNNEQFF. The J gene is TRBJ2-1, the V gene TRBV9; unclear D gene. Germline loops: CDR1 SGDLS, CDR2 YYNGEE. Trimming left V 3 bases short and J 5 bases short, with 18 bases between. This CDR3 has 16 residues.

The chain combines TRBV28 with TRBJ2-5; D remains unclear. Deletions cut 6 bases from V and 5 bases from J, with 7 bases between. Germline assignment: CDR1 MDHEN and CDR2 SYDVKM. The CDR3 consists of 11 residues. The CDR3 sequence is CASRLGETQYF. In nucleotides, the CDR3 is TGTGCCAGCAGACTCGGGGAGACCCAGTACTTC.

This clonotype was detected only a few times. The chain joins TRBV20-1 to TRBJ2-7; tentatively, D is TRBD2 (5 bases). V was pared by 4 bases and J by 3 bases, with 10 bases between. Germline CDR1 DFQATT, CDR2 SNEGSKA (reference sequence). The length of the CDR3 is 12 residues. The chain's CDR3 is CSAKLDFYEQYF. The DNA of the CDR3 is TGCAGTGCTAAACTGGACTTCTACGAGCAGTACTTC.

This clonotype was counted many times. The chain combines TRBV5-4 with TRBJ1-1; weak D call: TRBD1 (6 bases). V was cut by 0 bases and J by 1 base, with 13 bases left in between. Germline V lookup: CDR1 SGHNT, CDR2 YYREEE (reference sequence). This CDR3 comprises 16 residues. This CDR3 reads CASSLAPGQQNTEAFF. CDR3 nucleotides: TGTGCCAGCAGCTTGGCCCCCGGACAGCAGAACACTGAAGCTTTCTTT.

Only a few counts were recorded for this clonotype. This chain's CDR3 is CASSQTGGGGEAFF. As DNA, the CDR3 is TGTGCCAGCAGCCAGACAGGGGGCGGAGGTGAAGCTTTCTTT. The chain has TRBV6-6 and TRBJ1-1; 10 positions match TRBD1. Trimming at V came to 6 bases and at J to 7 bases, leaving 8 bases not matched to a gene. CDR1 and CDR2 (germline): MNHNY, SVGAGI (reference sequence). This CDR3 is 14 amino acids long.

This clonotype was detected only a few times. The rearrangement joins TRBV20-1 to TRBJ2-1; 9 bases map to TRBD2. Germline lookup yields CDR1 DFQATT and CDR2 SNEGSKA (reference sequence). V lost 1 base, J lost 7 bases, and 8 bases stayed unmatched. The CDR3 has 15 amino acids. The DNA for the CDR3 is TGCAGTGCTAGAGTCTTAGCGGGAGTATCAAATGAGCAGTTCTTC. This translates into CSARVLAGVSNEQFF.

The genes are TRBV7-8 and TRBJ1-5, with D hard to call. CDR3 size: 12 residues. Germline V CDR1 and CDR2: SGHVS, FQNEAQ. V was pared by 0 bases and J by 11 bases, with 8 bases between. Written as DNA, the CDR3 is TGTGCCAGCAGCTTAGCCCGTGGGGCCCAGCATTTT. It encodes CASSLARGAQHF.

This clonotype appeared a few times. V gene TRBV10-3 combines with J gene TRBJ2-2; maybe TRBD1 (6 bases). The germline gives CDR1 ENHRY, CDR2 SYGVKD. V shed 7 bases and J shed 0 bases, with 15 bases lying between them. This CDR3 is 16 amino acids long. The CDR3 DNA reads TGTGCCATCAAACAGGGAGAGCGGACGAACACCGGGGAGCTGTTTTTT. It specifies CAIKQGERTNTGELFF.

There are many counts of this clonotype. The CDR3 bases are TGTGCCAGCAGTCCCAGCTCTGTATCCTACAATGAGCAGTTCTTC. Protein: CASSPSSVSYNEQFF. The chain couples TRBV12-3 or TRBV12-4 to TRBJ2-1, with D unclear. CDR3 length: 15 residues. V was trimmed by 5 bases and J by 1 base, leaving 12 bases between them.

This clonotype was counted at least ten times. The chain carries TRBV29-1 and TRBJ2-5, with D perhaps TRBD1 (6 bases). Per the germline V gene, CDR1 is SQVTM and CDR2 is ANQGSEA. Deletions cut 6 bases from V and 5 bases from J, with 10 bases between. This CDR3 has 11 residues. CDR3 nucleotide sequence: TGCAGCGTGGGACAAAGCGAGACCCAGTACTTC. Protein sequence: CSVGQSETQYF.

This clonotype occurred a few times. V usage is TRBV6-5 and J usage is TRBJ1-3; D uncertain. From germline, CDR1 is MNHEY and CDR2 SVGAGI. The CDR3 loop spans 14 amino acids. The V gene lost 2 bases and the J gene lost 4 bases, with 9 bases spanning the gap. CDR3 amino acids: CASSYREGGNTIYF. The CDR3 nucleotides read TGTGCCAGCAGTTACAGGGAAGGGGGAAACACCATATATTTT.

This clonotype was observed at least ten times. The chain carries TRBV15 and TRBJ2-2; D gene ambiguous. The CDR3 totals 15 residues. Germline CDR1 LNHNV, CDR2 YYDKDF (reference sequence). Trimming cost V 0 bases and J 5 bases, with 10 bases left between them. This CDR3 reads CATSRERVGTGELFF. CDR3 DNA: TGTGCCACCAGCAGAGAAAGGGTTGGGACCGGGGAGCTGTTTTTT.

About this clonotype itself: Relative to the germline gene, one junction end is altered; a read error may explain this. The chain joins TRBV19 to TRBJ2-1, with D unresolved. The CDR3 loop spans 13 amino acids. Per the germline V gene, CDR1 is LNHDA and CDR2 is SQIVND (reference sequence). The CDR3: CVSSGQTYNEQFF. The CDR3 DNA reads as TGTGTCAGTTCCGGGCAGACGTACAATGAGCAGTTCTTC. Complete variable domain (other parts from reference TRBV19 and TRBJ2-1): DGGITQSPKYLFRKEGQNVTLSCEQNLNHDAMYWYRQDPGQGLRLIYYSQIVNDFQKGDIAEGYSVSREKKESFPLTVTSAQKNPTAFYLCVSSGQTYNEQFFGPGTRLTVL.

The V call is TRBV28, the J call TRBJ1-1, with TRBD1 identical over 8 bases. J was trimmed by 2 bases and V by 4 bases; bases with no gene match: 9. The CDR3 is 16 residues long. Germline CDR1 and CDR2: MDHEN and SYDVKM. CDR3 sequence (DNA): TGTGCCAGCAGTTCCCCGGACAGGGCGAGCAACACTGAAGCTTTCTTT. This translates into CASSSPDRASNTEAFF. Looking up the rest from reference TRBV28 and TRBJ1-1 gives the full variable domain: DVKVTQSSRYLVKRTGEKVFLECVQDMDHENMFWYRQDPGLGLRLIYFSYDVKMKEKGDIPEGYSVSREKKERFSLILESASTNQTSMYLCASSSPDRASNTEAFFGQGTRLTVV.